This T cell receptor (beta chain) was identified during a study of hypomethylating agent response in myelodysplastic syndrome. In the study overall: Of roughly 12 patients, about 5 carried TET2, the most frequent mutation. Regarding the study as a whole: Across all patients and within response groups, hypomethylating treatment left richness, diversity and clonality without significant change. Novel MDS antigen recognition by shared GLIPH2 clusters is possible but unvalidated.

The CDR3 consists of 15 residues. Germline-derived CDR1 and CDR2 are LNHDA and SQIVND (reference sequence). Trimming took 3 bases from V and 1 from J, leaving 10 bases between them. On this clone: Its cognate antigen is unknown.

Method: immunoSEQ multiplex PCR; TCRdb's copy keeps in-frame clones and lacks some. The repertoire has about 4,000 clones, about 88% of them found once; the top ten carry approximately 12%. This sequence was found in a human donor with myelodysplastic syndrome. The chain links TRBV19 to TRBJ2-1, with D unresolved. Sequencing was performed on bone marrow, taken before or after starting hypomethylating agent treatment for myelodysplastic syndrome (not recorded which). DNA for the CDR3: TGTGCCAGTAGTATTGGCGGTGGATCCTACAATGAGCAGTTCTTC. Its protein is CASSIGGGSYNEQFF.